This T cell receptor beta chain was identified in a study of blood T cell repertoires in COVID-19. Turning to the study itself: Acute and convalescent COVID-19 specimens originated in the United States, Italy and Spain. Sources were T cells, B-cell-depleted T cells, or PBMCs; the material itself was cDNA or gDNA.

CDR3 size: 16 residues. Looked up from germline, CDR1 is LGHNA and CDR2 is YSLEER. V lost 0 bases and J lost 6, with 15 bases in between. Authors' data handling: Reference gene primer amplification yielded estimated nucleated cell counts. The method was immunoSEQ multiplex PCR; TCRdb's version includes in-frame clones alone and lacks a portion of them. Clonal size and the V and J genes are those of that table, whereas D and trimming came from the DNA. Of 120,000 to 150,000 clones detected, approximately 81% appear once; the ten largest clones hold about 2.6%. This clonotype was sampled from a human donor with acute or convalescent COVID-19. The donor label of this sample is uncertain. The chain links TRBV4-3 to TRBJ2-1; D not certain. The sample consisted of peripheral blood. The CDR3 loop reads CASSQDFGEVRNEQFF. The CDR3 region has the DNA TGCGCCAGCAGCCAAGATTTCGGAGAGGTTCGCAATGAGCAGTTCTTC.